The 25 T cell receptor beta chains below come from one sample, sequenced in a study of shared clonotypes between healthy human individuals. Assay used: immunoSEQ multiplex PCR; TCRdb lists only in-frame clones, some missing. The sample comprises millions of clones, around 94% of which are singletons, and over 0.12% rests with the top ten. The sample consisted of naive CD4+ T cells sorted from blood. The subset: CD45RA+ positively selected. The receptors were sampled from a young man in good health.

The rearrangement uses TRBV7-2 and TRBJ2-3; either TRBD1 or TRBD2 may supply D (5 bases each). This CDR3 spans 14 amino acids. CDR1 SGHTA and CDR2 FQGNSA come from the germline V gene. Trimming removed 7 bases from V and 4 bases from J, with 15 bases in between. The CDR3 here is CASMGPRQADTQYF. The CDR3 bases are TGTGCCAGCATGGGACCAAGGCAGGCAGATACGCAGTATTTT.

This sequence joins TRBV5-5 and TRBJ1-2; 8 positions agree with TRBD1. CDR3 length equals 16 residues. V shed 0 bases and J 1 base; nucleotides not matched to a gene: 5. Germline-derived CDR1 and CDR2 are SGHKS and YYEKEE (reference sequence). CDR3: CASSLGQGAGNYGYTF. Written as DNA, the CDR3 is TGTGCCAGCAGCTTGGGGCAGGGGGCTGGTAACTATGGCTACACCTTC.

The V call is TRBV5-1, the J call TRBJ1-4, with D perhaps matching TRBD1 (6 bases). Trimming took off 5 bases at V and 6 bases at J, with 17 bases between the two ends. The CDR3 has 15 residues. Per the germline V gene, CDR1 is SGHRS and CDR2 is YFSETQ. CDR3 residues: CASRPTGSGDEKLFF. The DNA for the CDR3 is TGCGCCAGCAGACCTACAGGGTCAGGGGATGAAAAACTGTTTTTT.

This clone was recorded once. The genes are TRBV9 and TRBJ2-2; tentative D call: TRBD2 (6 bases). Germline CDR1 is SGDLS and CDR2 is YYNGEE. This CDR3 is 15 amino acids long. The V end lost 4 bases, the J end lost 4 bases, and 14 bases lay between the germline ends. DNA of the CDR3: TGTGCCAGCAGCCCCGGGACTCTTTCCACCGGGGAGCTGTTTTTT. This encodes CASSPGTLSTGELFF.

Here the CDR3 reads CASSYTVHSYNEQFF. The CDR3 DNA follows: TGTGCCAGCAGTTACACGGTACACTCCTACAATGAGCAGTTCTTC. J is TRBJ2-1 and V is TRBV6-6; the D is unclear. The length of the CDR3 is 15 residues. CDR1 MNHNY and CDR2 SVGAGI come from the germline V gene (reference sequence). Trimming left V 2 bases short and J 0 bases short, with 8 bases between.

The V gene is TRBV11-2, the J gene TRBJ2-3, with 7 bases lining up with TRBD2. CDR1 and CDR2 (germline): SGHAT, FQNNGV. The CDR3 spans 16 residues. V trimming: 0 bases; J trimming: 2 bases; junction bases outside the gene matches: 5. The CDR3 nucleotides are TGTGCCAGCAGCTTAGATCCAGGGAGGGACACAGATACGCAGTATTTT. Amino acid sequence: CASSLDPGRDTDTQYF. The full variable domain, with the rest looked up from reference TRBV11-2 and TRBJ2-3, is EAGVAQSPRYKIIEKRQSVAFWCNPISGHATLYWYQQILGQGPKLLIQFQNNGVVDDSQLPKDRFSAERLKGVDSTLKIQPAKLEDSAVYLCASSLDPGRDTDTQYFGPGTRLTVL.

This rearrangement joins TRBV10-1 to TRBJ1-6, with TRBD1 matching 7 bases. The CDR3 extends over 15 amino acids. Germline CDR1 is WNHNN and CDR2 is SYGVQD (reference sequence). After removal of 8 bases from V and 6 bases from J, the junction contained 10 bases not matched to a gene. CDR3 DNA sequence: TGCGCCAGCTCCCGAGACGGGGACAGTAATTCACCCCTCCACTTT. This sequence encodes CASSRDGDSNSPLHF.

The CDR3: CAWSGASARGDEQYF. Written as DNA, the CDR3 is TGTGCCTGGAGTGGAGCATCCGCCAGGGGCGACGAGCAGTACTTC. V is TRBV30 and J is TRBJ2-7; the D gene is possibly TRBD1 (6 bases). Germline-derived CDR1 and CDR2 are GTSNPN and SVGIG (reference sequence). V was clipped by 1 base and J by 5 bases, with 18 bases between them. The CDR3 has 15 residues.

This chain uses TRBV5-1 with TRBJ1-6, with D possibly TRBD1 on 6 matching bases. Trimming stripped 2 bases from V and 11 bases from J, with 11 bases between. This CDR3 is 13 amino acids long. Germline assignment: CDR1 SGHRS and CDR2 YFSETQ. CDR3 nucleotides: TGCGCCAGCAGCTTAGAACAGGGAACACCCCTCCACTTT. Its protein is CASSLEQGTPLHF.

V and J are TRBV7-2 and TRBJ2-3; 11 positions agree with TRBD2. Germline CDR1 reads SGHTA; CDR2 reads FQGNSA. The CDR3 sequence is 17 residues long. The V gene end was trimmed by 2 bases and the J gene end by 3 bases; junction bases not matched to a gene: 7. CDR3 bases: TGTGCCAGCAGCTTATTCGTAGCGGGAGGGGGTACAGATACGCAGTATTTT. Its protein is CASSLFVAGGGTDTQYF.

The rearrangement links TRBV5-5 to TRBJ2-7; tentatively, D is TRBD1 (6 bases). Germline V lookup: CDR1 SGHKS, CDR2 YYEKEE (reference sequence). The CDR3 loop spans 13 amino acids. V lost 4 bases to trimming and J lost 3 bases, with 11 bases between them. The CDR3 sequence is CASSPQGDYEQYF. The CDR3 DNA reads as TGTGCCAGCAGCCCACAGGGAGACTACGAGCAGTACTTC.

The J gene is TRBJ2-3, the V gene TRBV5-6; D is perhaps TRBD1 (5 bases). Deletions cut 4 bases from V and 1 base from J, with 10 bases between. Per germline, CDR1 SGHDT and CDR2 YYEEEE. This CDR3 is 14 amino acids long. CDR3 residues: CASSQGRGTDTQYF. The CDR3 nucleotides are TGTGCCAGCAGCCAGGGCCGTGGCACAGATACGCAGTATTTT.

The chain is built from TRBV19 and TRBJ2-7; D is possibly TRBD2 (5 bases). Germline V gene lookup returns CDR1 LNHDA and CDR2 SQIVND (reference sequence). Trimming left V 8 bases short and J 6 bases short, with 17 bases between. This CDR3 is built from 13 residues. The CDR3 region is CASRLPGNSEQYF. The DNA for the CDR3 is TGTGCCAGTCGGTTGCCGGGGAATAGCGAGCAGTACTTC.

This sequence joins TRBV5-1 and TRBJ2-1, with 7 bases fitting TRBD2. V lost 3 bases to trimming and J lost 7 bases; unmatched junction nucleotides: 10. CDR1 is SGHRS, CDR2 YFSETQ, per germline. The CDR3 extends over 15 amino acids. The CDR3 DNA follows: TGCGCCAGCAGCTCTGGACTAGAACATCCGAATGAGCAGTTCTTC. This translates into CASSSGLEHPNEQFF.

The rearrangement joins TRBV19 to TRBJ1-1, with D possibly matching TRBD1 (5 bases). The length of the CDR3 is 16 residues. The V end lost 6 bases, the J end lost 6 bases, and 23 bases lay between the germline ends. CDR1 LNHDA and CDR2 SQIVND come from the germline V gene (reference sequence). CDR3 in amino acids: CASSRLGGAPRAEAFF. The CDR3 DNA reads as TGTGCCAGTAGCCGACTGGGAGGGGCGCCTAGGGCTGAAGCTTTCTTT.

This rearrangement joins TRBV7-9 to TRBJ2-2, with 15 bases aligning to TRBD2. The CDR3 sequence is 16 residues long. Germline CDR1 SEHNR, CDR2 FQNEAQ (reference sequence). V shed 5 bases and J 4 bases; nucleotides not matched to a gene: 2. This chain's CDR3 is CASSAGLAGGTGELFF. The CDR3 bases are TGTGCCAGCAGCGCGGGACTAGCGGGGGGCACCGGGGAGCTGTTTTTT.

This clone was picked up a small number of times. The chain recombines TRBV25-1 with TRBJ1-5, with D hard to call. The germline V gene has CDR1 MGHDK and CDR2 SYGVNS. This CDR3 has 14 amino acids. The V gene lost 5 bases and the J gene lost 3 bases, with 11 bases spanning the gap. CDR3 sequence reads: CASSTTGSNQPQHF. The CDR3 bases are TGTGCCAGCAGTACAACGGGATCCAATCAGCCCCAGCATTTT.

This sequence joins TRBV5-1 and TRBJ1-4, with D tentatively TRBD1 (5 bases). The germline V and J ends were trimmed by 0 bases and 6 bases, with 12 bases remaining between them. This CDR3 contains 15 residues. Germline-derived CDR1 and CDR2 are SGHRS and YFSETQ. The CDR3 nucleotides are TGCGCCAGCAGCTTGGGATCGGCCAGGGATGAAAAACTGTTTTTT. As protein: CASSLGSARDEKLFF.

The chain uses TRBV5-1 and TRBJ2-3; D possibly corresponds to TRBD1 (5 bases). The CDR3 is 14 amino acids. Germline CDR1 SGHRS, CDR2 YFSETQ. V lost 4 bases and J lost 1, with 10 bases in between. The CDR3 nucleotides read TGCGCCAGCAGCGCCGGACACGGCACAGATACGCAGTATTTT. Translation: CASSAGHGTDTQYF.

V usage is TRBV6-5 and J usage is TRBJ2-7; 7 nucleotides agree with TRBD2. J was trimmed by 3 bases and V by 2 bases; bases with no gene match: 7. CDR3 length: 15 residues. Germline CDR1 MNHEY, CDR2 SVGAGI. For the CDR3, the DNA is TGTGCCAGCAGTTACCCCCGGGACTACGTCTACGAGCAGTACTTC. Translated, it gives CASSYPRDYVYEQYF.

V and J are TRBV25-1 and TRBJ1-1, with D possibly being TRBD1 (6 bases). Trimming cost V 7 bases and J 0 bases, with 12 bases left between them. The germline CDR1 and CDR2 sequences are MGHDK and SYGVNS. The CDR3 is made up of 14 amino acids. The CDR3 sequence: CASIGQTMNTEAFF. The CDR3 nucleotides read TGTGCCAGCATTGGACAGACCATGAACACTGAAGCTTTCTTT.

The chain links TRBV4-2 to TRBJ2-5; 7 bases align to TRBD2. The CDR3 spans 17 residues. V trimming: 5 bases; J trimming: 2 bases; junction bases outside the gene matches: 14. Looked up from germline, CDR1 is LGHNA and CDR2 is YNFKEQ. This chain's CDR3 is CASSWEGLAEIQETQYF. DNA of the CDR3: TGTGCCAGCAGCTGGGAGGGGCTAGCGGAGATACAAGAGACCCAGTACTTC.

The table lists this clone with a count of one. This sequence joins TRBV6-6 and TRBJ1-1; 7 nucleotides match TRBD1. The CDR3 has 14 amino acids. Germline values: CDR1 MNHNY, CDR2 SVGAGI (reference sequence). Germline trimming cut 6 bases from V and 4 bases from J; bases unmatched to any gene: 8. The CDR3: CASSPWGTVTEAFF. CDR3 coding DNA: TGTGCCAGCAGCCCCTGGGGGACAGTCACTGAAGCTTTCTTT.

This CDR3 is CATTPGTGGGDYGYTF. DNA of the CDR3: TGTGCCACCACCCCGGGGACAGGGGGCGGGGACTATGGCTACACCTTC. The rearrangement links TRBV10-3 to TRBJ1-2; TRBD1 aligns across 12 bases. Trimming cost V 10 bases and J 3 bases; bases outside gene matches: 12. CDR3 size: 16 residues. Germline V CDR1 and CDR2: ENHRY, SYGVKD.

This clone occurred a few times. This chain uses TRBV4-1 with TRBJ1-5; D gene unclear. Germline V gene lookup returns CDR1 MGHRA and CDR2 YSYEKL. The V end lost 0 bases, the J end lost 7 bases, and 7 bases lay between the germline ends. This CDR3 has 13 residues. The CDR3 DNA follows: TGCGCCAGCAGCCAAGACCCCAGACAGCCCCAGCATTTT. Translated, it gives CASSQDPRQPQHF.